This passage covers 9 T cell receptor beta chains from one sample sequenced in a study of CD8+ T cells in alopecia areata. The treatment was: oral pan-JAK inhibitor, 5-10 mg twice daily. RNA extraction was followed by reverse transcription into cDNA, which acted as the sequencing template. The assay was immunoSEQ multiplex PCR, and TCRdb's table has in-frame clones only and misses some. This sample carries some 190,000 clones, approximately 67% of them seen once, and the ten largest clones take more than 1%. Here the sequenced sample was CD4+ T cells sorted from blood, taken at week 44, from a patient treated with tofacitinib. The receptors here all came from a human donor with alopecia areata.

The chain carries TRBV29-1 and TRBJ1-2; TRBD1 matches at 7 bases. Germline CDR1 reads SQVTM; CDR2 reads ANQGSEA. The trim removed 7 bases at V and 0 bases at J, leaving 8 bases unmatched. The CDR3 spans 14 residues. The CDR3 DNA reads TGCAGCGGATCCCCAGGGGGAGCTAACTATGGCTACACCTTC. This sequence encodes CSGSPGGANYGYTF.

This clone was counted a few times. The gene calls are TRBV5-1 and TRBJ2-1; perhaps TRBD2 as D (6 bases). CDR3 length equals 16 residues. Trimming shortened V by 4 bases and J by 8 bases, and 22 bases separated the two germline ends. Germline V CDR1 and CDR2: SGHRS, YFSETQ. CDR3 loop: CASSPGRRQGSDEQFF. Here the CDR3 DNA reads TGCGCCAGCAGCCCAGGGAGGCGGCAGGGCAGCGATGAGCAGTTCTTC.

This sequence joins TRBV4-3 and TRBJ2-6; D uncertain. V gave up 0 bases and J gave up 0 bases, with 3 bases separating them. The CDR3 sequence is 15 residues long. Looked up from germline, CDR1 is LGHNA and CDR2 is YSLEER. This chain's CDR3 is CASSQEVSGANVLTF. DNA of the CDR3: TGCGCCAGCAGCCAAGAAGTCTCTGGGGCCAACGTCCTGACTTTC.

V and J are TRBV29-1 and TRBJ1-4, with D unclear. Germline CDR1 reads SQVTM; CDR2 reads ANQGSEA. The CDR3 is made up of 12 amino acids. Trimming removed 5 bases from V and 10 bases from J, with 14 bases in between. CDR3 coding DNA: TGCAGCGTTCCCGGCGAGTTCGGAAAACTGTTTTTT. As protein: CSVPGEFGKLFF.

This clone is a singleton in its sample. For the CDR3, the DNA is TGCAGCGCCTCTACAGGGGGCGATGGTGGCTACACCTTC. It yields the protein CSASTGGDGGYTF. The rearrangement links TRBV29-1 to TRBJ1-2, with TRBD1 identical over 9 bases. This CDR3 spans 13 amino acids. V lost 7 bases, J lost 7 bases, and 10 bases stayed unmatched. Germline V gives CDR1 SQVTM, CDR2 ANQGSEA.

The genes are TRBV29-1 and TRBJ1-2; D gene ambiguous. The CDR3 length is 10 residues. The V and J ends lost 4 bases and 7 bases respectively, with 7 bases between them. CDR1 is SQVTM and CDR2 is ANQGSEA in the germline V gene. CDR3 nucleotide sequence: TGCAGCGTTGGCAACCCTGGCTACACCTTC. Protein product: CSVGNPGYTF.

This clone was counted only a few times. The chain is built from TRBV29-1 and TRBJ2-7; D unclear. This CDR3 contains 11 residues. The germline CDR1 and CDR2 sequences are SQVTM and ANQGSEA. V was pared by 7 bases and J by 2 bases, with 9 bases between. The DNA for the CDR3 is TGCAGCGCAACAGAAGCCTACGAGCAGTACTTC. It is translated as CSATEAYEQYF.

The V gene is TRBV29-1, the J gene TRBJ2-3; TRBD2 matches at 14 bases. Trimming at V came to 3 bases and at J to 6 bases, leaving 8 bases not matched to a gene. The CDR3 is 16 amino acids. CDR1 and CDR2 (germline): SQVTM, ANQGSEA. CDR3 nucleotide sequence: TGCAGCGTTGACTCTTGGACTAGCGGGGGGACGGATACGCAGTATTTT. This gives the protein CSVDSWTSGGTDTQYF.

V and J are TRBV6-6 and TRBJ2-2; no firm D call. The CDR3 is 13 amino acids. Germline V gene data show CDR1 as MNHNY and CDR2 as SVGAGI (reference sequence). The ends were cut back, 3 bases at V and 7 bases at J, with 9 bases in the middle. The CDR3 DNA sequence: TGTGCCAGCAGTTATGGGCCGAGCGGGGAGCTGTTTTTT. Amino acid sequence: CASSYGPSGELFF.